These 32 T cell receptor beta chains were all obtained from the same sample, sequenced in a study of human T cells and chemical hapten exposure. As for time point: patch test 1, 2 weeks after DPC sensitization. Treatment indicated: therapeutic diphenylcyclopropenone sensitization with weekly scalp DPC. TCRdb reprocessed the RACE reads via MiXCR and lists one record per CDR3 protein. This table has about 360,000 distinct CDR3 sequences, approximately 4.4% appearing once. Sample: whole blood, taken in connection with sensitization to the hapten diphenylcyclopropenone (DPC). The origin of the receptors is a woman in her fifties or sixties with alopecia areata. Some clones in this sample may be carry-over from other donors' samples.

At least ten counts were recorded for this clonotype. V usage is TRBV18 and J usage is TRBJ2-6; D gene unclear. The CDR3 is 19 residues long. CDR1 is KGHSH and CDR2 is LQKENI in the germline V gene. The germline V and J ends were trimmed by 3 bases and 0 bases, with 18 bases remaining between them. Here the CDR3 reads CASSPAAPTVGSGANVLTF. The CDR3 DNA follows: TGTGCCAGCTCACCGGCAGCGCCGACCGTAGGCTCTGGGGCCAACGTCCTGACTTTC. Full variable domain (rest looked up from reference TRBV18 and TRBJ2-6): NAGVMQNPRHLVRRRGQEARLRCSPMKGHSHVYWYRQLPEEGLKFMVYLQKENIIDESGMPKERFSAEFPKEGPSILRIQQVVRGDSAAYFCASSPAAPTVGSGANVLTFGAGSRLTVL.

This clonotype has at least ten counts. The J gene is TRBJ1-1, the V gene TRBV7-9; D gene ambiguous. V shed 5 bases and J shed 4 bases, with 8 bases lying between them. The CDR3 has 12 amino acids. Germline V gives CDR1 SEHNR, CDR2 FQNEAQ (reference sequence). CDR3 sequence: CASSLMATEAFF. CDR3 sequence (DNA): TGTGCCAGCAGCCTTATGGCCACTGAAGCTTTCTTT. Full variable domain (remainder filled in from reference TRBV7-9 and TRBJ1-1): DTGVSQNPRHKITKRGQNVTFRCDPISEHNRLYWYRQTLGQGPEFLTYFQNEAQLEKSRLLSDRFSAERPKGSFSTLEIQRTEQGDSAMYLCASSLMATEAFFGQGTRLTVV.

This clonotype showed up many times. The gene calls are TRBV2 and TRBJ1-5; TRBD1 is a possible D gene (5 bases). From germline, CDR1 is SNHLY and CDR2 FYNNEI. The CDR3 loop spans 15 amino acids. V lost 3 bases to trimming and J lost 1 base, with 10 bases between them. CDR3 in amino acids: CASSDRDISNQPQHF. CDR3 nucleotide sequence: TGTGCCAGCAGTGACAGGGATATCAGCAATCAGCCCCAGCATTTT.

A few counts support this clonotype. The rearrangement links TRBV6-6 to TRBJ1-4; tentative D call: TRBD1 (6 bases). CDR1 and CDR2 (germline): MNHNY, SVGAGI (reference sequence). The ends were cut back, 2 bases at V and 1 base at J, with 8 bases in the middle. The CDR3 is made up of 15 amino acids. The CDR3 region has the DNA TGTGCCAGCAGTTACGAGGGGGTAACTAATGAAAAACTGTTTTTT. The encoded protein is CASSYEGVTNEKLFF.

J is TRBJ2-5 and V is TRBV27; 10 bases are shared with TRBD2. V was pared by 2 bases and J by 5 bases, with 8 bases of the junction left unmatched. Germline loops: CDR1 MNHEY, CDR2 SMNVEV (reference sequence). This CDR3 contains 16 residues. The CDR3 reads CASSLLAGVVRETQYF. The CDR3 DNA is TGTGCCAGCAGTTTACTAGCGGGAGTGGTCCGGGAGACCCAGTACTTC.

This clonotype appeared many times. The chain couples TRBV7-2 to TRBJ1-2; 9 nucleotides align to TRBD1. V shed 5 bases, J shed 7 bases, and the junction held 8 bases outside the gene matches. CDR1 is SGHTA and CDR2 is FQGNSA in the germline V gene. The CDR3 has 14 amino acids. DNA of the CDR3: TGTGCCAGCAGCACTGGACAGGGGATGGGTGGCTACACCTTC. Its translation is CASSTGQGMGGYTF.

This clonotype was detected a few times. The CDR3 DNA follows: TGCGCCAGCAGCCCAGGGGGACACGGTCTTGAAAAACTGTTTTTT. Translation gives CASSPGGHGLEKLFF. The chain links TRBV5-1 to TRBJ1-4, with TRBD1 matching over 7 bases. Germline CDR1 reads SGHRS; CDR2 reads YFSETQ. J gave up 7 bases and V 4 bases, and 10 bases lay outside the gene matches. The CDR3 has 15 residues.

This clonotype was counted ten times or more. The CDR3 nucleotides are TGCGCCAGCAGTGAAGGGCCACCCGAGGAGCAGTTCTTC. Its translation is CASSEGPPEEQFF. This chain uses TRBV10-2 with TRBJ2-1; no clear D gene. CDR3 length: 13 amino acids. V was trimmed by 3 bases and J by 10 bases, leaving 13 bases between them. CDR1 WSHSY and CDR2 SAAADI come from the germline V gene.

This clonotype showed up just a few times. The chain is built from TRBV12-3 or TRBV12-4 and TRBJ1-1; D is unresolved. Trimming cost V 5 bases and J 4 bases, with 14 bases left between them. The CDR3 runs 14 residues. In nucleotides, the CDR3 is TGTGCCAGCAGTCCCGTAGACGGTGGCACTGAAGCTTTCTTT. Encoded protein: CASSPVDGGTEAFF.

The table lists this clonotype with many counts. The chain recombines TRBV6-2 or TRBV6-3 with TRBJ1-5; D may be TRBD1 (6 bases). Germline V CDR1 and CDR2: MNHEY, SVGEGT. V was cut by 5 bases and J by 8 bases, with 16 bases left in between. CDR3 size: 14 residues. CDR3 region: CASSQIGQPKPQHF. Written as DNA, the CDR3 is TGTGCCAGCAGTCAGATAGGACAGCCTAAGCCCCAGCATTTT.

This clonotype was found many times. Written as DNA, the CDR3 is TGTGCCAGCAGCCGGATCGGGACCCAAGAGACCCAGTACTTC. It specifies CASSRIGTQETQYF. This chain uses TRBV7-7 with TRBJ2-5, with D perhaps being TRBD1 or TRBD2 (5 bases each). Germline V gene sequence: CDR1 SSHAT, CDR2 FNYEAQ (reference sequence). Trimming took off 5 bases at V and 1 base at J, with 11 bases between the two ends. The CDR3 covers 14 residues.

A word on this clonotype: A much larger clone is a single base away; this may be a read error. V is TRBV6-6 and J is TRBJ1-2; D is unclear. V was cut by 11 bases and J by 3 bases, with 10 bases left in between. This CDR3 contains 11 residues. CDR1 is MNHNY, CDR2 SVGAGI, per germline (reference sequence). CDR3 nucleotides: TGTGCCGCATCCGGTCACTATGGCTACACCTTC. Protein sequence: CAASGHYGYTF.

This clonotype has ten or more counts. The rearrangement joins TRBV24-1 to TRBJ2-1, with 9 bases aligning to TRBD2. V was pared by 5 bases and J by 2 bases, with 3 bases of the junction left unmatched. The germline V gene encodes CDR1 KGHDR and CDR2 SFDVKD. This CDR3 spans 15 amino acids. CDR3 sequence reads: CATSVAGAPYNEQFF. The CDR3 nucleotides read TGTGCCACCAGTGTAGCGGGAGCTCCCTACAATGAGCAGTTCTTC.

Ten or more counts support this clonotype. CDR3 in DNA: TGTGCCAGCAGCCCTGGACAGGGCGGAAACACCATATATTTT. Translation: CASSPGQGGNTIYF. J is TRBJ1-3 and V is TRBV9; 8 positions match TRBD1. Trimming cost V 4 bases and J 4 bases; bases outside gene matches: 4. Germline V gene lookup returns CDR1 SGDLS and CDR2 YYNGEE. The CDR3 runs 14 residues.

This clonotype was detected many times. The V and J genes are TRBV20-1 and TRBJ1-2, with TRBD1 matching 7 bases. The CDR3 has 12 residues. Germline assignment: CDR1 DFQATT and CDR2 SNEGSKA (reference sequence). With V trimmed by 3 bases and J by 2 bases, 0 bases remained unmatched. CDR3 DNA sequence: TGCAGTGCTAGGGGACAGAACTATGGCTACACCTTC. Amino acid sequence: CSARGQNYGYTF.

J is TRBJ1-5 and V is TRBV7-8, with D unclear. Germline assignment: CDR1 SGHVS and CDR2 FQNEAQ. V was cut by 1 base and J by 10 bases, with 20 bases left in between. The CDR3 covers 16 residues. The CDR3 sequence: CASSLGIGASVGPQHF. Here the CDR3 DNA reads TGTGCCAGCAGCTTAGGTATCGGAGCTAGCGTGGGTCCCCAGCATTTT.

Ten or more counts support this clonotype. The genes are TRBV5-1 and TRBJ1-4; D may be TRBD1 (6 bases). Germline loops: CDR1 SGHRS, CDR2 YFSETQ. This CDR3 has 15 residues. V lost 4 bases to trimming and J lost 6 bases, with 16 bases between them. CDR3 region: CASSREGESHEKLFF. DNA for the CDR3: TGCGCCAGCAGCAGAGAGGGGGAGTCTCATGAAAAACTGTTTTTT.

This clonotype was recorded many times. The rearrangement links TRBV7-2 to TRBJ2-2; D is possibly TRBD2 (5 bases). In germline, CDR1 is SGHTA, CDR2 FQGNSA. The germline V and J ends were trimmed by 5 bases and 7 bases, with 14 bases remaining between them. The CDR3 covers 14 residues. This CDR3 is CASSLTPRGGELFF. CDR3 coding DNA: TGTGCCAGCAGCCTGACTCCCCGGGGCGGGGAGCTGTTTTTT.

This clonotype was found a few times. The chain employs TRBV20-1 and TRBJ2-1; 12 bases line up with TRBD2. This CDR3 comprises 15 residues. CDR1 is DFQATT, CDR2 SNEGSKA, per germline (reference sequence). V lost 6 bases and J lost 8; bases outside the gene matches: 11. CDR3 coding DNA: TGCAGTGCCCGAGGACTAGCGGGACTATCCCATGAGCAGTTCTTC. Its translation: CSARGLAGLSHEQFF.

This clonotype has just a few counts. The CDR3: CASTLGLAGENEQFF. The CDR3 nucleotides read TGTGCCAGCACCCTAGGACTAGCGGGAGAAAATGAGCAGTTCTTC. The chain carries TRBV5-4 and TRBJ2-1, with 13 nucleotides matching TRBD2. The CDR3 is 15 amino acids. The trim removed 6 bases at V and 7 bases at J, leaving 7 bases unmatched. Germline CDR1 reads SGHNT; CDR2 reads YYREEE (reference sequence).

This clonotype came up a few times. The chain employs TRBV20-1 and TRBJ1-6; D is ambiguous. The CDR3 contains 18 residues. Per germline, CDR1 DFQATT and CDR2 SNEGSKA (reference sequence). Trimming shortened V by 0 bases and J by 2 bases, and 17 bases separated the two germline ends. The CDR3 protein is CSARDVGSSQTYNSPLHF. DNA of the CDR3: TGCAGTGCTAGAGATGTGGGAAGCAGCCAGACCTATAATTCACCCCTCCACTTT.

This clonotype was seen repeatedly, ten times or more. The chain carries TRBV6-4 and TRBJ2-3; TRBD1 agrees at 7 bases. J was trimmed by 6 bases and V by 5 bases; bases with no gene match: 5. The CDR3 extends over 13 amino acids. In germline, CDR1 is MRHNA, CDR2 SNTAGT. In DNA, the CDR3 is TGTGCCAGCAGTACAGGGGCCCTGGATACGCAGTATTTT. Protein: CASSTGALDTQYF.

This clonotype was recorded at least ten times. The V and J genes are TRBV6-6 and TRBJ1-5, with D possibly matching TRBD1 (6 bases). The CDR3 extends over 14 amino acids. Germline CDR1 and CDR2: MNHNY and SVGAGI (reference sequence). With 7 bases removed from V and 2 bases from J, the gap between germline ends came to 12 bases. The CDR3 protein is CASTPGVRNQPQHF. The CDR3, as DNA: TGTGCCAGCACCCCAGGGGTTCGCAATCAGCCCCAGCATTTT.

A few counts support this clonotype. The genes are TRBV7-2 and TRBJ2-5, with D perhaps TRBD2 (5 bases). Germline CDR1 reads SGHTA; CDR2 reads FQGNSA. The V end lost 1 base, the J end lost 7 bases, and 22 bases lay between the germline ends. The CDR3 loop spans 17 amino acids. The CDR3 loop is CASSLGDYRTPLWTQYF. The CDR3 DNA reads TGTGCCAGCAGCTTAGGGGATTACCGGACTCCCTTGTGGACCCAGTACTTC.

The sample holds a few counts of this clonotype. The V gene is TRBV7-2, the J gene TRBJ2-5, with 8 bases fitting TRBD2. J lost 7 bases, V lost 5 bases, and 15 bases had no gene match. CDR1 SGHTA and CDR2 FQGNSA come from the germline V gene. The CDR3 loop spans 16 amino acids. For the CDR3, the DNA is TGTGCCAGCAGCCCCAGCGGGAGACTAGGGGTGGGGACCCAGTACTTC. This gives the protein CASSPSGRLGVGTQYF.

In its sample, this clonotype was seen many times. The chain combines TRBV6-2 or TRBV6-3 with TRBJ1-5, with D possibly being TRBD1 (6 bases). The length of the CDR3 is 15 residues. Germline V gives CDR1 MNHEY, CDR2 SVGEGT. The V end was cut by 2 bases, the J end by 0 bases, with 8 bases between. CDR3 loop: CASSYDRNSNQPQHF. The CDR3 bases are TGTGCCAGCAGTTACGACAGGAATAGCAATCAGCCCCAGCATTTT.

V and J are TRBV27 and TRBJ1-5; TRBD1 might be the D (6 bases). The germline CDR1 and CDR2 sequences are MNHEY and SMNVEV (reference sequence). The CDR3 contains 16 residues. The V gene lost 4 bases and the J gene lost 2 bases, with 15 bases spanning the gap. The CDR3 coding sequence is TGTGCCAGCAGTTATCCGGGGGGCCGTGGCAATCAGCCCCAGCATTTT. It codes for CASSYPGGRGNQPQHF.

This clonotype was counted a few times. J is TRBJ2-7 and V is TRBV6-2 or TRBV6-3; D is uncertain. Germline-derived CDR1 and CDR2 are MNHEY and SVGEGT. Trimming took 2 bases from V and 2 from J, leaving 10 bases between them. The CDR3 is 14 residues long. The CDR3 region is CASSYPEDAYEQYF. CDR3 nucleotides: TGTGCCAGCAGTTACCCTGAGGATGCCTACGAGCAGTACTTC.

This clonotype was seen a handful of times. The V and J genes are TRBV20-1 and TRBJ2-7; TRBD2 aligns across 10 bases. Germline-derived CDR1 and CDR2 are DFQATT and SNEGSKA (reference sequence). V lost 6 bases, J lost 3 bases, and 8 bases stayed unmatched. The CDR3 extends over 14 amino acids. Here the CDR3 DNA reads TGCAGTGCCCTCACGGCTAGCGGGGGCTACGAGCAGTACTTC. Its protein is CSALTASGGYEQYF.

In this sample, this clonotype turned up many times. V gene TRBV20-1 combines with J gene TRBJ1-1; D is uncertain. This CDR3 contains 13 residues. Germline assignment: CDR1 DFQATT and CDR2 SNEGSKA (reference sequence). The V end lost 1 base, the J end lost 0 bases, and 6 bases lay between the germline ends. CDR3 sequence: CSARGPLNTEAFF. For the CDR3, the DNA is TGCAGTGCTAGAGGCCCCTTGAACACTGAAGCTTTCTTT.

The V call is TRBV6-2 or TRBV6-3, the J call TRBJ2-1; unclear D gene. There are 15 residues in the CDR3. Germline CDR1 is MNHEY and CDR2 is SVGEGT. The V end was cut by 4 bases, the J end by 4 bases, with 14 bases between. CDR3 in amino acids: CASSLSPGPYNEQFF. The CDR3 coding sequence is TGTGCCAGCAGTTTGTCTCCCGGTCCGTACAATGAGCAGTTCTTC.

This clonotype was observed a handful of times. The V and J genes are TRBV6-2 or TRBV6-3 and TRBJ2-1, with 9 bases fitting TRBD2. The V gene's germline CDR1 is MNHEY and CDR2 SVGEGT. J lost 7 bases, V lost 6 bases, and 13 bases had no gene match. CDR3 size: 16 residues. The CDR3 region is CASSLPWGTSWNEQFF. The CDR3 bases are TGTGCCAGCAGCCTCCCTTGGGGGACTAGCTGGAATGAGCAGTTCTTC.